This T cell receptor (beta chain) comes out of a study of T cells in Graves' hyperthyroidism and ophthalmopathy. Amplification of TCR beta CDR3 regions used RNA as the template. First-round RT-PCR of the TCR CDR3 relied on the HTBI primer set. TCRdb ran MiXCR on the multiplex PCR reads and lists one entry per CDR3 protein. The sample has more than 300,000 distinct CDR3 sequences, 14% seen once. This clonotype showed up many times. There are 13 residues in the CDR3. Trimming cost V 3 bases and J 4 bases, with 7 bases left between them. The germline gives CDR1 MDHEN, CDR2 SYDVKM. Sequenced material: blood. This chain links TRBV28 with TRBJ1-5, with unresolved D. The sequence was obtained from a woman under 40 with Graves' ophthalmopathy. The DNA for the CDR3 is TGTGCCAGCAGTTTCGCTAAGAATCAGCCCCAGCATTTT. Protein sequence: CASSFAKNQPQHF.